These 20 T cell receptor beta chains were sequenced from one sample in a study of PD-1 blockade in classical Hodgkin lymphoma. Produced via immunoSEQ multiplex PCR; TCRdb's table is partial and in-frame only. The table lists 21,000 or so clones, around 89% of them singletons, with roughly 25% in the top ten. Described time point: cycle 4 day 1 (C4D1), after five to seven weeks of nivolumab. Each patient relapsed following autologous stem cell transplantation, and prior brentuximab vedotin exposure differed. The sequencing used peripheral blood mononuclear cells (PBMCs), collected before the fourth cycle of nivolumab. These receptors originate from a human donor with classical Hodgkin lymphoma.

This clone appeared once. The CDR3 DNA reads TGTGCCAGCAGTTTAGCACAACCCTATGGCTACACCTTC. It translates to CASSLAQPYGYTF. The chain has TRBV28 and TRBJ1-2; D remains unclear. This CDR3 is built from 13 residues. The V end lost 2 bases, the J end lost 4 bases, and 8 bases lay between the germline ends. The germline CDR1 and CDR2 sequences are MDHEN and SYDVKM.

This clone appeared a single time. The chain combines TRBV11-2 with TRBJ2-7, with 8 bases lining up with TRBD2. From germline, CDR1 is SGHAT and CDR2 FQNNGV. CDR3 size: 14 residues. V shed 5 bases, J shed 2 bases, and the junction held 5 bases outside the gene matches. The CDR3 loop reads CASSTSGFPYEQYF. CDR3 nucleotides: TGTGCCAGCAGCACTAGCGGTTTTCCCTACGAGCAGTACTTC.

The chain employs TRBV19 and TRBJ1-5; D gene unclear. This CDR3 has 12 amino acids. Trimming removed 5 bases at V and 4 bases at J, with 6 bases between. Germline loops: CDR1 LNHDA, CDR2 SQIVND (reference sequence). CDR3 amino acids: CASSPANQPQHF. The CDR3 DNA follows: TGTGCCAGTAGTCCAGCTAATCAGCCCCAGCATTTT.

V gene TRBV7-2 combines with J gene TRBJ2-1, with D maybe TRBD1 (6 bases). Germline V gene sequence: CDR1 SGHTA, CDR2 FQGNSA. This CDR3 region has 16 residues. Trimming shortened V by 5 bases and J by 3 bases, and 17 bases separated the two germline ends. CDR3 DNA sequence: TGTGCCAGCAGCCAAACTACAGGGTTTGGCTACAATGAGCAGTTCTTC. Residues: CASSQTTGFGYNEQFF.

This chain links TRBV6-5 with TRBJ2-5; 13 nucleotides match TRBD2. With 8 bases clipped from V and 2 bases from J, the junction kept 5 bases outside the gene matches. CDR1 and CDR2 (germline): MNHEY, SVGAGI. This CDR3 is built from 15 residues. The CDR3 here is CASSLGLAGQETQYF. CDR3 bases: TGTGCCAGCTCCCTGGGACTAGCGGGGCAAGAGACCCAGTACTTC.

J is TRBJ2-2 and V is TRBV7-3; TRBD1 might be the D (6 bases). Trimming took off 0 bases at V and 5 bases at J, with 13 bases between the two ends. The germline V gene has CDR1 SGHTA and CDR2 FQGTGA. The CDR3 extends over 16 amino acids. CDR3: CASSLTSAGETGELFF. For the CDR3, the DNA is TGTGCCAGCAGCTTAACGTCGGCAGGGGAGACCGGGGAGCTGTTTTTT.

The rearrangement uses TRBV21-1 and TRBJ2-7; TRBD2 is the table's D call, not checked against the DNA. TRBV21-1 is a listed pseudogene. This CDR3 comprises 15 residues. The CDR3 reads CASSSWTSGRREQYF. Written as DNA, the CDR3 is TGTGCCAGCAGCTCTTGGACTAGCGGGAGAAGGGAGCAGTACTTC.

This chain links TRBV9 with TRBJ2-2; D might be TRBD1 (6 bases). The CDR3 sequence is 15 residues long. Germline V gene lookup returns CDR1 SGDLS and CDR2 YYNGEE. V was clipped by 2 bases and J by 3 bases, with 11 bases between them. This chain's CDR3 is CASSVGTLDTGELFF. The CDR3 DNA is TGTGCCAGCAGCGTTGGGACACTCGACACCGGGGAGCTGTTTTTT.

This chain connects TRBV5-1 to TRBJ2-2; D is unclear. This CDR3 has 15 residues. In germline, CDR1 is SGHRS, CDR2 YFSETQ. The germline V and J ends were trimmed by 4 bases and 0 bases, with 10 bases remaining between them. The CDR3 sequence: CASSLDGTNTGELFF. The CDR3 DNA reads as TGCGCCAGCAGCCTCGACGGTACGAACACCGGGGAGCTGTTTTTT.

This sequence joins TRBV5-1 and TRBJ2-7, with 8 positions matching TRBD1. Germline V gene sequence: CDR1 SGHRS, CDR2 YFSETQ. V lost 4 bases and J lost 2; bases outside the gene matches: 8. This CDR3 is 15 amino acids long. CDR3 amino acids: CASSPGQGDTYEQYF. The CDR3 DNA is TGCGCCAGCAGCCCAGGACAGGGCGATACCTACGAGCAGTACTTC.

The rearrangement joins TRBV6-1 to TRBJ2-1; D uncertain. CDR1 is MNHNS and CDR2 is SASEGT in the germline V gene. CDR3 length equals 15 residues. Deletions cut 4 bases from V and 0 bases from J, with 10 bases between. CDR3 residues: CASSGIGSSYNEQFF. In DNA form, the CDR3 reads TGTGCCAGCAGTGGGATTGGCAGCTCCTACAATGAGCAGTTCTTC.

This rearrangement joins TRBV4-1 to TRBJ2-3; 7 positions agree with TRBD2. The V gene end was trimmed by 0 bases and the J gene end by 4 bases; junction bases not matched to a gene: 10. This CDR3 region has 17 residues. Germline CDR1 reads MGHRA; CDR2 reads YSYEKL. The CDR3 coding sequence is TGCGCCAGCAGCCAAGAGACTAGCAAGCTTCTTGCAGATACGCAGTATTTT. Translation: CASSQETSKLLADTQYF.

This rearrangement joins TRBV19 to TRBJ2-7; TRBD2 is a possible D gene (10 bases). The germline CDR1 and CDR2 sequences are LNHDA and SQIVND (reference sequence). The length of the CDR3 is 18 residues. The V end was cut by 5 bases, the J end by 7 bases, with 30 bases between. CDR3 sequence reads: CASSARTGASGRAMEQYF. For the CDR3, the DNA is TGTGCCAGTAGTGCCCGGACAGGGGCAAGCGGGAGGGCGATGGAGCAGTACTTC.

This chain links TRBV15 with TRBJ2-7; 8 positions match TRBD1. V was pared by 0 bases and J by 6 bases, with 7 bases of the junction left unmatched. Germline lookup yields CDR1 LNHNV and CDR2 YYDKDF (reference sequence). The CDR3 is made up of 15 amino acids. The CDR3 loop is CATSRDSGQGSEQYF. The CDR3 DNA sequence: TGTGCCACCAGCAGAGATTCCGGACAGGGCTCCGAGCAGTACTTC.

This chain links TRBV9 with TRBJ2-3; TRBD2 matches at 9 bases. The CDR3 is made up of 14 amino acids. With V trimmed by 0 bases and J by 7 bases, 3 bases remained unmatched. The germline gives CDR1 SGDLS, CDR2 YYNGEE. This chain's CDR3 is CASSVVSGGYTQYF. CDR3 bases: TGTGCCAGCAGCGTAGTTAGCGGGGGATATACGCAGTATTTT.

The J gene is TRBJ1-5, the V gene TRBV6-4; weak D call: TRBD1 (5 bases). V shed 4 bases and J shed 0 bases, with 10 bases lying between them. The germline gives CDR1 MRHNA, CDR2 SNTAGT. The CDR3 has 15 residues. The CDR3 DNA reads as TGTGCCAGCAGTGCCCAGGGTACTAGCAATCAGCCCCAGCATTTT. Translating gives CASSAQGTSNQPQHF.

This clone appeared a few times. The chain joins TRBV4-1 to TRBJ2-1; TRBD2 matches at 8 bases. The germline V gene has CDR1 MGHRA and CDR2 YSYEKL. V lost 4 bases to trimming and J lost 5 bases; unmatched junction nucleotides: 4. The CDR3 is made up of 14 amino acids. The CDR3 is CASSPRRGDNEQFF. The CDR3 bases are TGCGCCAGCAGCCCGAGGCGGGGGGACAATGAGCAGTTCTTC.

The chain is built from TRBV9 and TRBJ1-2; no clear D. Per germline, CDR1 SGDLS and CDR2 YYNGEE. Trimming took 0 bases from V and 5 from J, leaving 14 bases between them. The CDR3 sequence is 15 residues long. CDR3 sequence (DNA): TGTGCCAGCAGCGTAGAGTCAGGCGCAAATTATGGCTACACCTTC. It translates to CASSVESGANYGYTF.

CDR3 residues: CASSYYRGASYEQFF. CDR3 bases: TGTGCCAGCAGTTACTATCGAGGGGCGTCCTATGAGCAGTTCTTC. This chain links TRBV6-5 with TRBJ2-1, with D perhaps TRBD1 or TRBD2 (5 bases each). The CDR3 contains 15 residues. V was shortened by 1 base and J by 8 bases, with 15 bases between the two germline ends. Germline loops: CDR1 MNHEY, CDR2 SVGAGI.

This clone appeared a single time. The chain is built from TRBV5-6 and TRBJ2-7; a possible D gene is TRBD2 (5 bases). The germline V gene encodes CDR1 SGHDT and CDR2 YYEEEE. The V and J ends lost 1 base and 2 bases respectively, with 13 bases between them. CDR3 size: 15 residues. This chain's CDR3 is CASSLWLAFPYEQYF. The DNA of the CDR3 is TGTGCCAGCAGCTTGTGGCTAGCATTCCCCTACGAGCAGTACTTC.